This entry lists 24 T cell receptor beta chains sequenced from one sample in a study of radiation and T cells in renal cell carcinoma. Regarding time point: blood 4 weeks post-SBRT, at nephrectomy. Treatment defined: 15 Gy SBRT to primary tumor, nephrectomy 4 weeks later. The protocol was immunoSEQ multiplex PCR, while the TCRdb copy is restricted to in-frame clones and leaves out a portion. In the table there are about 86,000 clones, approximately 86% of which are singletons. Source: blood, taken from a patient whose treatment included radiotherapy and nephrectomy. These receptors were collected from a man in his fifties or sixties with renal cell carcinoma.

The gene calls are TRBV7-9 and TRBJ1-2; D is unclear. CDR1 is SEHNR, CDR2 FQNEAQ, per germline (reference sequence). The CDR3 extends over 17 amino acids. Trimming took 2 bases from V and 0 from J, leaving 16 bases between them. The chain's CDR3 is CASSLPIWAETNYGYTF. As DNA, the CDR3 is TGTGCCAGCAGCTTACCTATCTGGGCAGAAACTAACTATGGCTACACCTTC.

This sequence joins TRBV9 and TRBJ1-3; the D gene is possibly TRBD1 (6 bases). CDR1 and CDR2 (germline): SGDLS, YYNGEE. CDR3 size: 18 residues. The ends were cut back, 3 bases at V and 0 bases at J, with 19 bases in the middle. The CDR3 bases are TGTGCCAGCAGCGACGGCCCGAGGGGGACTAGCTCTGGAAACACCATATATTTT. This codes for CASSDGPRGTSSGNTIYF.

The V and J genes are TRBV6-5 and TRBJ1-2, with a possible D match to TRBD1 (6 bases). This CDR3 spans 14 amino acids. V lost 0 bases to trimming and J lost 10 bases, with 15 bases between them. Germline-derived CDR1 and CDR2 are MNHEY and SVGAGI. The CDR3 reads CASSYSGGLKDYTF. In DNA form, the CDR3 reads TGTGCCAGCAGTTACTCGGGGGGGCTAAAGGACTACACCTTC.

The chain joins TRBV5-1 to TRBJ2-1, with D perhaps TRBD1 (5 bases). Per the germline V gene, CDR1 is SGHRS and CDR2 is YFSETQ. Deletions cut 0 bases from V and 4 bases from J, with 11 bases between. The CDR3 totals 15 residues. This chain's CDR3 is CASSLGQGFYNEQFF. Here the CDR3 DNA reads TGCGCCAGCAGCTTGGGCCAGGGATTTTACAATGAGCAGTTCTTC.

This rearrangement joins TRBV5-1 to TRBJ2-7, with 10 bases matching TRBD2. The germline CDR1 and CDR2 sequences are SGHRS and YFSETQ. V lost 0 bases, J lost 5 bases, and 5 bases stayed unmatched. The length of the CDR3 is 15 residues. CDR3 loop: CASSLELAGRDEQYF. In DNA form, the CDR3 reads TGCGCCAGCAGCTTGGAACTAGCGGGACGGGACGAGCAGTACTTC.

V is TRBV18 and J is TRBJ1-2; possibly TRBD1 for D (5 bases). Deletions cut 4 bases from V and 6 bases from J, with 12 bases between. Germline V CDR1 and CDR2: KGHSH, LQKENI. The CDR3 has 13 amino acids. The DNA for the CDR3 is TGTGCCAGCTCACTCCGGGACGGCGATGGCTACACCTTC. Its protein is CASSLRDGDGYTF.

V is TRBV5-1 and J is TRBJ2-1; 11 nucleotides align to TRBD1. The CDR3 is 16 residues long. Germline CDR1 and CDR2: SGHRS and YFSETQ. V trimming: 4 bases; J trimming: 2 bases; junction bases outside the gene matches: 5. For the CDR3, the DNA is TGCGCCAGCAGCACGGGGACAGGGGGACCCTACAATGAGCAGTTCTTC. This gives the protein CASSTGTGGPYNEQFF.

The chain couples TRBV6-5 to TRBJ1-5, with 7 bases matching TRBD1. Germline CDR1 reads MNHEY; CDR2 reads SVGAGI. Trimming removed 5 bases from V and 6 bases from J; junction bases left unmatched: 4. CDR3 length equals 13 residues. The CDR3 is CASSDRVGQPQHF. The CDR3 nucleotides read TGTGCCAGCAGTGACAGGGTAGGTCAGCCCCAGCATTTT.

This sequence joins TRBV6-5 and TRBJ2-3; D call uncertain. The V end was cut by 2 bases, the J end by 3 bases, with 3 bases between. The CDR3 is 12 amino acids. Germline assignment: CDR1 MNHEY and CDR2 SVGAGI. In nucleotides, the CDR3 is TGTGCCAGCAGTTACGGTACAGATACGCAGTATTTT. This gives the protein CASSYGTDTQYF.

This CDR3 is CASSGSSGGARETQYF. The CDR3 DNA reads as TGCGCCAGCAGCGGGTCTAGCGGGGGGGCGCGGGAGACCCAGTACTTC. The chain recombines TRBV5-1 with TRBJ2-5; 12 bases are shared with TRBD2. V dropped 4 bases and J dropped 5; count of bases not matched to a gene: 9. Germline V gene data show CDR1 as SGHRS and CDR2 as YFSETQ. The CDR3 contains 16 residues.

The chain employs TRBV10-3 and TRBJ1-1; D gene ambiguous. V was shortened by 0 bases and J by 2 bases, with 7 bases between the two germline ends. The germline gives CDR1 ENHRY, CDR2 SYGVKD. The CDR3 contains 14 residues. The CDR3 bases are TGTGCCATCAGTGAGTCACAGAGAAACACTGAAGCTTTCTTT. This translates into CAISESQRNTEAFF.

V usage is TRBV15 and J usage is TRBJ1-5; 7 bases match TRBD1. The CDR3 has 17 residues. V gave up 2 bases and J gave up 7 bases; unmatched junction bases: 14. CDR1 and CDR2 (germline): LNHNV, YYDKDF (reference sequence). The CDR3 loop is CATSRKTDTQGVQPQHF. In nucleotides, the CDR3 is TGTGCCACCAGCAGAAAAACGGATACGCAGGGGGTCCAGCCCCAGCATTTT.

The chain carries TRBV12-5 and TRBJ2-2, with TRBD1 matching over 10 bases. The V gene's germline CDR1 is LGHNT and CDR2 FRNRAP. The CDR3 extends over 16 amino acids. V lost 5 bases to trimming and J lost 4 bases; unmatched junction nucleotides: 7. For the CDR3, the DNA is TGTGCTAGTGGTAGCGGGACAGGGGTGGTCACCGGGGAGCTGTTTTTT. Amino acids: CASGSGTGVVTGELFF.

CDR3: CASSYSYDRVEGYTF. The CDR3 coding sequence is TGTGCCAGCAGTTACTCCTATGACAGGGTGGAGGGCTACACCTTC. The chain is built from TRBV6-5 and TRBJ1-2; TRBD1 matches at 7 bases. The germline gives CDR1 MNHEY, CDR2 SVGAGI. V gave up 0 bases and J gave up 8 bases; unmatched junction bases: 9. The CDR3 runs 15 residues.

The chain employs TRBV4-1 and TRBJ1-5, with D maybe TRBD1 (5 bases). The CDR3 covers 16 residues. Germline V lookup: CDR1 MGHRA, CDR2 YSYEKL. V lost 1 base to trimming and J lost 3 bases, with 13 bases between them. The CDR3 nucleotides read TGCGCCAGCAGCCAAGCTGCCAGGGAAGACAATCAGCCCCAGCATTTT. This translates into CASSQAAREDNQPQHF.

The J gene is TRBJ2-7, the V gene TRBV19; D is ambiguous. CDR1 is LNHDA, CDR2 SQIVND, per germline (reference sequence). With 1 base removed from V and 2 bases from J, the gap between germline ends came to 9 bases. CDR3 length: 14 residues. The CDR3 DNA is TGTGCCAGTAGTATAGGACTGAGAACCTACGAGCAGTACTTC. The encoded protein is CASSIGLRTYEQYF.

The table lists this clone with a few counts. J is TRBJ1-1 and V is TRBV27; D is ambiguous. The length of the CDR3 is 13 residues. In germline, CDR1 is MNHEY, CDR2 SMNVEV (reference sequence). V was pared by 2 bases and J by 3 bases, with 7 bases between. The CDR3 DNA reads TGTGCCAGCAGTTTACACAGATACACTGAAGCTTTCTTT. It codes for CASSLHRYTEAFF.

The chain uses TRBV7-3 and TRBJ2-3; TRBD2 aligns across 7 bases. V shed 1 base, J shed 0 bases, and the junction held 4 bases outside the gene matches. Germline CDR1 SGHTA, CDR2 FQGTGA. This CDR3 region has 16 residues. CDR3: CASSLRGGSSTDTQYF. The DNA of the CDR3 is TGTGCCAGCAGCTTAAGGGGCGGGAGTAGCACAGATACGCAGTATTTT.

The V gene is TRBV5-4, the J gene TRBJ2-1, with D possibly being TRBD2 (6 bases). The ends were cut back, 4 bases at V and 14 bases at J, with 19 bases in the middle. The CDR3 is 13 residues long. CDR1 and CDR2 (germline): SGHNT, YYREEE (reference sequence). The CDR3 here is CASSAPGLPLEFF. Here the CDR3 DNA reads TGTGCCAGCAGCGCCCCGGGACTGCCTTTAGAGTTCTTC. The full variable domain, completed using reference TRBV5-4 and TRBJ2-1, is ETGVTQSPTHLIKTRGQQVTLRCSSQSGHNTVSWYQQALGQGPQFIFQYYREEENGRGNFPPRFSGLQFPNYSSELNVNALELDDSALYLCASSAPGLPLEFFGPGTRLTVL.

The DNA of the CDR3 is TGTGCCAGCAGCGTAACGGCGCGTCCAGACTACGAGCAGTACTTC. Translation gives CASSVTARPDYEQYF. This chain links TRBV9 with TRBJ2-7; unclear D gene. V was pared by 1 base and J by 3 bases, with 14 bases between. CDR1 SGDLS and CDR2 YYNGEE come from the germline V gene. The CDR3 runs 15 residues.

CDR3 amino acids: CASSLFPDIGSYNEQFF. DNA of the CDR3: TGTGCCAGCAGCTTATTCCCGGACATAGGATCCTACAATGAGCAGTTCTTC. The J gene is TRBJ2-1, the V gene TRBV7-2; tentative D call: TRBD1 (5 bases). CDR3 size: 17 residues. The V gene's germline CDR1 is SGHTA and CDR2 FQGNSA. V lost 2 bases and J 1 base, leaving 15 bases between the germline ends.

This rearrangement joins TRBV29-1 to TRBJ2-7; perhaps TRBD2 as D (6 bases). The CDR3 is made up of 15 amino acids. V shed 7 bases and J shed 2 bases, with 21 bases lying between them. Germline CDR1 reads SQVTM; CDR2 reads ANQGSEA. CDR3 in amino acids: CSGSSAGPNPYEQYF. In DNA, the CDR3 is TGCAGCGGCTCTAGCGCAGGCCCGAACCCCTACGAGCAGTACTTC.

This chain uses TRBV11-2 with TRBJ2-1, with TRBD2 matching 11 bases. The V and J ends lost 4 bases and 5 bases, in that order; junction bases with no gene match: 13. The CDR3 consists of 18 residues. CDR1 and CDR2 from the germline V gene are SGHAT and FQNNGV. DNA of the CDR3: TGTGCCAGCAGCTCAACGTTGGGCGGACTAGCGGGCAACAATGAGCAGTTCTTC. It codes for CASSSTLGGLAGNNEQFF.

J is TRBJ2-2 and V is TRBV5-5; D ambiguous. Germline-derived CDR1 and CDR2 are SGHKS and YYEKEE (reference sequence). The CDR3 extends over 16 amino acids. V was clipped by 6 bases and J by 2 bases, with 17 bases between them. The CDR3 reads CASIETVGFNTGELFF. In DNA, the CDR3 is TGTGCCAGCATCGAGACGGTGGGCTTTAACACCGGGGAGCTGTTTTTT.